The present T cell receptor beta chain was sequenced within a study of T cell repertoires in cytomegalovirus infection (dated by TCRdb to between 2019 and 2020). Context from the whole study: The peptide stimulations were aimed at well-studied HLA-B-restricted epitopes as well as recently identified HLA-C-restricted CMV epitopes, whose presentation resists viral immunomodulation. Because public TCR beta signatures pointed to carriage of CMV infection together with the matching HLA type, the HLA type of each donor mattered for the analysis.

What the work shows at the level of the full study, not this receptor alone: The ex vivo response was dominated by HLA-C-restricted CMV-specific TCR beta clonotypes, which also provided the single most frequent clonotype in two of eight donors. In both this cohort and an independent cohort of under 450 donors, the cumulative frequency of public TCR beta family members distinguished carriers of CMV infection plus the relevant HLA type.

The germline V end is reduced by 4 bases and the J end by 2 bases; junction bases left unmatched: 8. Including the terminal cysteine and phenylalanine, the CDR3 comprises 16 residues. Left in the record is the CDR3 DNA by itself, 48 bases read in frame from the first base. In the germline V gene, CDR1 corresponds to KGHSH and CDR2 to LQKENI. With regard to this clonotype: What this receptor recognizes is not known. Per-nucleotide qualities are absent, and no much larger clonotype sits a single base away.

Sequencing relied on an Illumina HiSeq 1500. The public sequencing data were trimmed at Q25 with fastp and processed into clonotypes with MiXCR by TCRdb, which kept only in-frame beta chains. Under each unique CDR3 protein, matching rows form one entry showing the most common genes and DNA. This sample lists some 500,000 distinct CDR3 sequences; approximately 40% were detected once. Together, the top ten hold 48% of the sample. This specimen's treatment or condition label, per the study, means: in vitro stimulation with specific CMV peptide epitopes to enrich CMV-specific T cells. Sample: cultured PBMCs, taken from culture after CMV antigen stimulation. The sequence was obtained from a human donor in good health (CMV status not recorded). Some clones in this sample may be carry-over from other donors' samples. The chain employs TRBV18 and TRBJ2-1; TRBD1 fits 7 bases in the junction. The nucleotides read TGTGCCAGCTCACAAAATACAGGGGTTACCTACAATGAGCAGTTCTTC. Translated, this gives CASSQNTGVTYNEQFF.